This T cell receptor (beta chain) was sequenced for a study of T cells in Graves' hyperthyroidism and ophthalmopathy. This clonotype has at least ten counts. The antigen is unknown. CDR1 and CDR2 from the germline V gene are MNHNS and SASEGT. CDR3 size: 15 residues. V lost 4 bases and J lost 4, with 16 bases in between. Amplification yielded TCR beta CDR3 regions, with RNA transcripts as the source. The HTBI primer set was used in a first-round RT-PCR of the TCR CDR3. TCRdb used MiXCR to reprocess the multiplex PCR reads, holding one entry per CDR3 protein. The table records about 380,000 distinct CDR3 sequences, roughly 15% of them present only once. Exclusion criteria comprised uncontrolled infection, other autoimmune disease, pregnancy or lactation. Diagnostic assessment was based on clinical symptoms, serum thyroxine and TRAb, thyroid ultrasound and orbital computed tomography. Whole-study results and caveats: Using 13 V-J features, a model discriminated ophthalmopathy from stable hyperthyroidism. Blood held most thyroid clonotypes expanded above 0.001 frequency.

This sequence joins TRBV6-1 and TRBJ1-1; D possibly corresponds to TRBD1 (6 bases). The sequence was obtained from a woman in her twenties or thirties with Graves' ophthalmopathy. Sequencing was carried out using blood. The CDR3 is CASSGGGRGITEAFF. The CDR3 region has the DNA TGTGCCAGCAGTGGAGGCGGCAGGGGAATCACTGAAGCTTTCTTT.